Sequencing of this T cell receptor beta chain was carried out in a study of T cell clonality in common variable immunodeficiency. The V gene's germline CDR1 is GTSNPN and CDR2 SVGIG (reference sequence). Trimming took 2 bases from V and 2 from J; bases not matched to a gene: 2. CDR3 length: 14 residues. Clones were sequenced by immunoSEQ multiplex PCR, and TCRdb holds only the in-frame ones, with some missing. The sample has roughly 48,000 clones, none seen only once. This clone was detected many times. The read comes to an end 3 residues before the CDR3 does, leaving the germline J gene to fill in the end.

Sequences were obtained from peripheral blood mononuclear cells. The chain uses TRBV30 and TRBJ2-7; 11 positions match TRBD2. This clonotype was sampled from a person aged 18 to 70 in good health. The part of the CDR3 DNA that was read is TGTGCCTGGAGTAAACTAGCGGGAGCCTACGAG. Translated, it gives CAWSKLAGAYE. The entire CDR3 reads CAWSKLAGAYEQYF.